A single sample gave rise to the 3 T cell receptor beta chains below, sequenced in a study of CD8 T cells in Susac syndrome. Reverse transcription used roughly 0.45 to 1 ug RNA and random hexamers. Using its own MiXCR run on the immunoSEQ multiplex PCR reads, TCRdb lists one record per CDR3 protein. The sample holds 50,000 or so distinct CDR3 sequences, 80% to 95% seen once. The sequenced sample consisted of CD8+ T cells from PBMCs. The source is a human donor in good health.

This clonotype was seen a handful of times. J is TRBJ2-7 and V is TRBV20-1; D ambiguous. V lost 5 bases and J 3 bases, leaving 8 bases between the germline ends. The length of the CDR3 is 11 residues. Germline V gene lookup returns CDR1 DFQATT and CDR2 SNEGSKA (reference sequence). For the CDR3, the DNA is TGCAGTGCTGTCTACGACTACGAGCAGTACTTC. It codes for CSAVYDYEQYF.

CDR3 region: CSAFLDGSTNEKLFF. The CDR3 region has the DNA TGCAGTGCCTTTCTCGACGGATCAACTAATGAAAAACTGTTTTTT. This rearrangement joins TRBV20-1 to TRBJ1-4; unclear D gene. CDR3 length: 15 residues. The ends were cut back, 6 bases at V and 0 bases at J, with 14 bases in the middle. The germline CDR1 and CDR2 sequences are DFQATT and SNEGSKA (reference sequence).

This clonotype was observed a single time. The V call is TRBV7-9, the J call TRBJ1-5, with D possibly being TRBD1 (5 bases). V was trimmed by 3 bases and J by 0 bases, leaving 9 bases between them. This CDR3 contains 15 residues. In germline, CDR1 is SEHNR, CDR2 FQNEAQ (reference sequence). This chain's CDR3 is CASSLEGTSNQPQHF. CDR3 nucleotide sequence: TGTGCCAGCAGCTTGGAGGGGACTAGCAATCAGCCCCAGCATTTT.